The 32 T cell receptor beta chains below come from one sample, sequenced in a study of cytomegalovirus exposure and HLA in healthy donors. Amplification used 60 Vbeta primers and 13 Jbeta primers. Repertoires were generated with immunoSEQ multiplex PCR, while TCRdb's copy carries only in-frame clones and drops some. The repertoire holds approximately 170,000 clones, with approximately 79% as singletons. Specimen: PBMCs. The receptors here all came from a human donor in good health.

This chain connects TRBV7-2 to TRBJ1-2; TRBD1 might be the D (5 bases). The CDR3 has 15 residues. Germline loops: CDR1 SGHTA, CDR2 FQGNSA. Trimming removed 4 bases at V and 5 bases at J, with 17 bases between. The CDR3 protein is CASSWIREVRYGYTF. The DNA of the CDR3 is TGTGCCAGCAGCTGGATCAGGGAAGTAAGATATGGCTACACCTTC. Full variable domain (rest looked up from reference TRBV7-2 and TRBJ1-2): GAGVSQSPSNKVTEKGKDVELRCDPISGHTALYWYRQSLGQGLEFLIYFQGNSAPDKSGLPSDRFSAERTGGSVSTLTIQRTQQEDSAVYLCASSWIREVRYGYTFGSGTRLTVV.

J is TRBJ2-2 and V is TRBV11-3, with 9 bases lining up with TRBD1. There are 16 residues in the CDR3. J gave up 7 bases and V 1 base, and 7 bases lay outside the gene matches. Germline lookup yields CDR1 SGHNT and CDR2 YENEEA. The CDR3 loop is CASSLVTGQGGGELFF. CDR3 coding DNA: TGTGCCAGCAGCTTAGTAACGGGACAGGGAGGCGGGGAGCTGTTTTTT.

The chain uses TRBV5-1 and TRBJ2-7; possible D gene TRBD1, 6 bases. V lost 3 bases to trimming and J lost 3 bases, with 10 bases between them. The CDR3 is 13 amino acids. Germline loops: CDR1 SGHRS, CDR2 YFSETQ. The CDR3 bases are TGCGCCAGCAGCTCCCGACAGGACTACGAGCAGTACTTC. Its translation is CASSSRQDYEQYF.

This clone is a singleton in its sample. Mismatch with germline at one junction end may stem from a read error. Additional DNA sequences in this sample encode the identical CDR3. The V gene is TRBV5-1, the J gene TRBJ1-1; 8 bases agree with TRBD1. This CDR3 has 15 residues. CDR1 is SGHRS, CDR2 YFSETQ, per germline. In DNA form, the CDR3 reads TGCGCCAGCAGCTTGGAGAGGACAGGGAACACTGAGGCTTTCTTT. Its protein is CASSLERTGNTEAFF. The full variable domain, its missing parts supplied by reference TRBV5-1 and TRBJ1-1, is KAGVTQTPRYLIKTRGQQVTLSCSPISGHRSVSWYQQTPGQGLQFLFEYFSETQRNKGNFPGRFSGRQFSNSRSEMNVSTLELGDSALYLCASSLERTGNTEAFFGQGTRLTVV.

The genes are TRBV9 and TRBJ1-3; D is perhaps TRBD1 (6 bases). The CDR3 covers 15 residues. V lost 0 bases and J lost 2, with 9 bases in between. The V gene's germline CDR1 is SGDLS and CDR2 YYNGEE. CDR3 region: CASSVVGAAGNTIYF. CDR3 coding DNA: TGTGCCAGCAGCGTAGTGGGGGCGGCTGGAAACACCATATATTTT.

The rearrangement joins TRBV7-2 to TRBJ1-1, with D possibly TRBD1 on 6 matching bases. The CDR3 has 12 residues. Germline CDR1 SGHTA, CDR2 FQGNSA. The V end was cut by 6 bases, the J end by 10 bases, with 15 bases between. The CDR3 nucleotides are TGTGCCAGCAGACTTCAACAGGGTGGAGCTTTCTTT. Translation gives CASRLQQGGAFF. The variable domain in full, completed from reference TRBV7-2 and TRBJ1-1, reads GAGVSQSPSNKVTEKGKDVELRCDPISGHTALYWYRQSLGQGLEFLIYFQGNSAPDKSGLPSDRFSAERTGGSVSTLTIQRTQQEDSAVYLCASRLQQGGAFFGQGTRLTVV.

The chain is built from TRBV7-2 and TRBJ2-3; no clear D gene. V was clipped by 4 bases and J by 0 bases, with 5 bases between them. This CDR3 is 13 amino acids long. Per the germline V gene, CDR1 is SGHTA and CDR2 is FQGNSA. The CDR3 region has the DNA TGTGCCAGCAGCTCCCTAAGCACAGATACGCAGTATTTT. Protein: CASSSLSTDTQYF.

The chain joins TRBV6-5 to TRBJ2-1; TRBD2 might be the D (5 bases). Per the germline V gene, CDR1 is MNHEY and CDR2 is SVGAGI. The V and J ends lost 4 bases and 9 bases respectively, with 13 bases between them. The CDR3 is 13 amino acids. Here the CDR3 DNA reads TGTGCCAGCAGTTTGGGGAGTGGTGGTGAGCAGTTCTTC. Translating gives CASSLGSGGEQFF.

This clone was recorded a few times. The V call is TRBV2, the J call TRBJ1-1, with 8 bases aligning to TRBD1. The CDR3 loop spans 14 amino acids. V dropped 5 bases and J dropped 3; count of bases not matched to a gene: 5. Germline assignment: CDR1 SNHLY and CDR2 FYNNEI. In DNA form, the CDR3 reads TGTGCCAGCAGTACGGACAGGGATTACACTGAAGCTTTCTTT. Translated, it gives CASSTDRDYTEAFF.

The chain has TRBV28 and TRBJ2-5; TRBD1 matches at 7 bases. Germline trimming cut 2 bases from V and 1 base from J; bases unmatched to any gene: 10. The length of the CDR3 is 17 residues. Germline CDR1 MDHEN, CDR2 SYDVKM. The CDR3 nucleotides are TGTGCCAGCAGTTTAGAGATCGGGGACAGATTCCAAGAGACCCAGTACTTC. Protein product: CASSLEIGDRFQETQYF. The variable domain in full, completed from reference TRBV28 and TRBJ2-5, reads DVKVTQSSRYLVKRTGEKVFLECVQDMDHENMFWYRQDPGLGLRLIYFSYDVKMKEKGDIPEGYSVSREKKERFSLILESASTNQTSMYLCASSLEIGDRFQETQYFGPGTRLLVL.

This clone was detected only once. This chain links TRBV7-6 with TRBJ2-2; 7 bases map to TRBD2. V trimming: 1 base; J trimming: 3 bases; junction bases outside the gene matches: 5. The CDR3 runs 16 residues. CDR1 SGHVS and CDR2 FNYEAQ come from the germline V gene. The CDR3 DNA sequence: TGTGCCAGCAGCTTAGGACGGGGGGTTGACACCGGGGAGCTGTTTTTT. Encoded protein: CASSLGRGVDTGELFF.

The chain uses TRBV25-1 and TRBJ1-5; 7 bases match TRBD1. Germline values: CDR1 MGHDK, CDR2 SYGVNS. The CDR3 has 14 amino acids. The trim removed 7 bases at V and 1 base at J, leaving 4 bases unmatched. CDR3 bases: TGTGCCAGCAAGCAGACAGGGAGCAATCAGCCCCAGCATTTT. It encodes CASKQTGSNQPQHF.

The CDR3 sequence: CASVPTGGGRAGELFF. Written as DNA, the CDR3 is TGCGCCAGCGTCCCGACAGGGGGCGGTCGGGCCGGGGAGCTGTTTTTT. The chain joins TRBV4-1 to TRBJ2-2, with TRBD1 matching over 10 bases. Germline CDR1 and CDR2: MGHRA and YSYEKL. V lost 8 bases and J lost 6; bases outside the gene matches: 12. The CDR3 length is 16 residues.

The table lists this clone with a few counts. CDR3 sequence: CSVSFGGEVNYGYTF. CDR3 sequence (DNA): TGCAGCGTCTCCTTCGGGGGGGAGGTGAACTATGGCTACACCTTC. The chain has TRBV29-1 and TRBJ1-2, with D maybe TRBD1 (5 bases). The germline gives CDR1 SQVTM, CDR2 ANQGSEA. The CDR3 runs 15 residues. V gave up 6 bases and J gave up 2 bases, with 19 bases separating them.

The sample holds one count of this clone. The genes are TRBV9 and TRBJ2-5, with a weak D call TRBD2 (6 bases). In germline, CDR1 is SGDLS, CDR2 YYNGEE. The CDR3 consists of 15 residues. Trimming removed 0 bases from V and 2 bases from J, with 11 bases in between. The CDR3 region is CASSVEGGTQETQYF. The CDR3, as DNA: TGTGCCAGCAGCGTAGAAGGAGGGACTCAAGAGACCCAGTACTTC.

J is TRBJ1-5 and V is TRBV19; D is unresolved. Germline V gene data show CDR1 as LNHDA and CDR2 as SQIVND (reference sequence). The CDR3 loop spans 15 amino acids. With 6 bases removed from V and 4 bases from J, the gap between germline ends came to 16 bases. This chain's CDR3 is CASRISPGGNQPQHF. The CDR3 DNA sequence: TGTGCCAGTAGAATATCCCCGGGAGGGAATCAGCCCCAGCATTTT. The whole variable domain, remainder taken from reference TRBV19 and TRBJ1-5, is DGGITQSPKYLFRKEGQNVTLSCEQNLNHDAMYWYRQDPGQGLRLIYYSQIVNDFQKGDIAEGYSVSREKKESFPLTVTSAQKNPTAFYLCASRISPGGNQPQHFGDGTRLSIL.

This chain uses TRBV7-2 with TRBJ1-1, with TRBD1 as a possible D gene (6 bases). Germline V gene data show CDR1 as SGHTA and CDR2 as FQGNSA. This CDR3 contains 14 residues. V was pared by 5 bases and J by 4 bases, with 14 bases between. The CDR3 nucleotides read TGTGCCAGCAGCGAGAGGACAGTTTTCACTGAAGCTTTCTTT. Protein product: CASSERTVFTEAFF.

V usage is TRBV18 and J usage is TRBJ1-6; tentatively, D is TRBD1 (5 bases). V lost 3 bases to trimming and J lost 8 bases, with 17 bases between them. The germline V gene has CDR1 KGHSH and CDR2 LQKENI. CDR3 length: 16 residues. CDR3 coding DNA: TGTGCCAGCTCACCTCGACCTGGGGGGACGGATTCACCCCTCCACTTT. Its translation: CASSPRPGGTDSPLHF.

This clone was seen just once. The J gene is TRBJ2-3, the V gene TRBV15; 8 bases align to TRBD2. The CDR3 consists of 16 residues. V trimming: 3 bases; J trimming: 1 base; junction bases outside the gene matches: 6. Germline values: CDR1 LNHNV, CDR2 YYDKDF (reference sequence). In DNA form, the CDR3 reads TGTGCCACCAGCAGGATTGGGCGGGGGGGCACAGATACGCAGTATTTT. Translating it yields CATSRIGRGGTDTQYF.

The gene calls are TRBV6-5 and TRBJ1-1, with D uncertain. Per germline, CDR1 MNHEY and CDR2 SVGAGI. This CDR3 contains 14 residues. Between the trimmed V and J ends, which lost 2 bases and 5 bases, there was a span of 12 bases. CDR3 DNA: TGTGCCAGCAGTTACCTTGAGAGTCGAACTGAAGCTTTCTTT. It encodes CASSYLESRTEAFF.

This chain joins TRBV5-1 and TRBJ2-5, with 12 bases lining up with TRBD2. There are 16 residues in the CDR3. Germline V gene sequence: CDR1 SGHRS, CDR2 YFSETQ. Unmatched junction bases numbered 5, after V lost 3 bases and J lost 2 bases. The CDR3 loop is CASSSGLAGRQETQYF. The CDR3 coding sequence is TGCGCCAGCAGCTCCGGACTAGCGGGAAGACAAGAGACCCAGTACTTC.

This chain uses TRBV7-3 with TRBJ2-3; 14 bases align to TRBD2. This CDR3 spans 18 amino acids. V shed 5 bases and J 2 bases; nucleotides not matched to a gene: 9. Germline CDR1 reads SGHTA; CDR2 reads FQGTGA. CDR3: CASSPGLAGGLTTDTQYF. In nucleotides, the CDR3 is TGTGCCAGCAGCCCTGGACTAGCGGGGGGTCTAACCACAGATACGCAGTATTTT.

V is TRBV5-6 and J is TRBJ1-6, with 7 bases lining up with TRBD1. Germline CDR1 reads SGHDT; CDR2 reads YYEEEE. The CDR3 loop spans 15 amino acids. V lost 4 bases to trimming and J lost 5 bases; unmatched junction nucleotides: 6. CDR3: CASSKTGYNNSPLHF. For the CDR3, the DNA is TGTGCCAGCAGCAAGACAGGGTACAATAATTCACCCCTCCACTTT.

This clone has just a few counts. The genes are TRBV18 and TRBJ2-6; TRBD1 aligns across 7 bases. The CDR3 is made up of 16 amino acids. The germline gives CDR1 KGHSH, CDR2 LQKENI. The V and J ends lost 3 bases and 0 bases, in that order; junction bases with no gene match: 2. The CDR3 DNA reads as TGTGCCAGCTCACCGACAGGGTCCTCTGGGGCCAACGTCCTGACTTTC. Residues: CASSPTGSSGANVLTF.

This clone has more than one count but fewer than ten. CDR3 in amino acids: CASRERGGRGTDTQYF. The CDR3 bases are TGTGCCAGCAGGGAGCGGGGGGGGCGGGGGACAGATACGCAGTATTTT. The chain couples TRBV7-2 to TRBJ2-3; 10 bases map to TRBD2. Germline V CDR1 and CDR2: SGHTA, FQGNSA. This CDR3 comprises 16 residues. The V and J ends lost 6 bases and 3 bases, in that order; junction bases with no gene match: 9.

The chain employs TRBV4-1 and TRBJ1-1; perhaps TRBD1 as D (5 bases). The CDR3 is 13 residues long. V dropped 4 bases and J dropped 3 bases, with 9 bases sitting between them. CDR1 is MGHRA, CDR2 YSYEKL, per germline. The DNA for the CDR3 is TGCGCCAGCAGCCCTGGGACTTACACTGAAGCTTTCTTT. This gives the protein CASSPGTYTEAFF.

The V gene is TRBV28, the J gene TRBJ1-5; 7 bases are a match to TRBD1. CDR3 length: 16 residues. J lost 7 bases, V lost 4 bases, and 13 bases had no gene match. The germline CDR1 and CDR2 sequences are MDHEN and SYDVKM. The CDR3 spells CASSSKRQGPKQPQHF. Written as DNA, the CDR3 is TGTGCCAGCAGTTCAAAAAGACAGGGCCCCAAGCAGCCCCAGCATTTT.

This sequence joins TRBV21-1 and TRBJ1-5; the D call of TRBD1 is as the table states it, not checked on the DNA. TRBV21-1 is described as a pseudogene. This CDR3 has 15 residues. CDR3: CASRKDSLSNQPQHF. In DNA form, the CDR3 reads TGTGCCAGCAGGAAAGACAGCTTGAGCAATCAGCCCCAGCATTTT.

V and J are TRBV18 and TRBJ2-5; a possible D gene is TRBD1 (5 bases). The V gene's germline CDR1 is KGHSH and CDR2 LQKENI. The CDR3 spans 12 residues. V lost 5 bases, J lost 3 bases, and 7 bases lay in between. This CDR3 reads CASSLGEETQYF. As DNA, the CDR3 is TGTGCCAGCTCATTAGGGGAAGAGACCCAGTACTTC.

This clone has just one count. V usage is TRBV12-5 and J usage is TRBJ2-3; D is undetermined. V dropped 5 bases and J dropped 3 bases, with 6 bases sitting between them. This CDR3 contains 12 residues. The V gene's germline CDR1 is LGHNT and CDR2 FRNRAP. This chain's CDR3 is CASGRVTDTQYF. CDR3 nucleotide sequence: TGTGCTAGTGGTCGGGTTACAGATACGCAGTATTTT. The variable domain in full, completed from reference TRBV12-5 and TRBJ2-3, reads DARVTQTPRHKVTEMGQEVTMRCQPILGHNTVFWYRQTMMQGLELLAYFRNRAPLDDSGMPKDRFSAEMPDATLATLKIQPSEPRDSAVYFCASGRVTDTQYFGPGTRLTVL.

With respect to this clone: A junction boundary mismatches the germline segment, possibly from a read error. The sample contains more than one DNA sequence encoding this CDR3. The genes are TRBV27 and TRBJ2-3, with a tentative D call TRBD2 (5 bases). The length of the CDR3 is 14 residues. Germline V CDR1 and CDR2: MNHEY, SMNVEV (reference sequence). The CDR3 is CAIGRGRESDTQYF. Written as DNA, the CDR3 is TGCGCCATTGGTCGGGGTAGGGAATCAGATACGCAGTATTTT.

The V gene is TRBV2, the J gene TRBJ2-3, with 7 bases aligning to TRBD1. Germline V gene sequence: CDR1 SNHLY, CDR2 FYNNEI. J lost 2 bases, V lost 5 bases, and 10 bases had no gene match. The CDR3 extends over 16 amino acids. DNA of the CDR3: TGTGCCAGCAGTTCTACCACAGGGGTCATCACAGATACGCAGTATTTT. Its translation is CASSSTTGVITDTQYF.